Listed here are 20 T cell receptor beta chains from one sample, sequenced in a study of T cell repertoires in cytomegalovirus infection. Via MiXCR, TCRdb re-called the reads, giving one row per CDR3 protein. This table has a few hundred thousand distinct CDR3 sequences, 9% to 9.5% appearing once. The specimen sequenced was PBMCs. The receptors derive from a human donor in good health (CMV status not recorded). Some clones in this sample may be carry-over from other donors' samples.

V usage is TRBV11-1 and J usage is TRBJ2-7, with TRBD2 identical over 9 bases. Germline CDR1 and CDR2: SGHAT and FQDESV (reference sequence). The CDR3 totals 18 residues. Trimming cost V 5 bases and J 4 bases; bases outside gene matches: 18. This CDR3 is CASSLQAGSSGVYYEQYF. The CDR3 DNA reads TGTGCCAGCAGCCTACAAGCGGGGTCTAGCGGGGTCTATTACGAGCAGTACTTC.

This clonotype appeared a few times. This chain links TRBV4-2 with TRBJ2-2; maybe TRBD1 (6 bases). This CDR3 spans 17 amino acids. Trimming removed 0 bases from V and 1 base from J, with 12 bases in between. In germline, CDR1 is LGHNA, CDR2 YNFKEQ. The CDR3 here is CASSQDSGDWNTGELFF. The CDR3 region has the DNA TGTGCCAGCAGCCAAGATTCAGGGGATTGGAACACCGGGGAGCTGTTTTTT.

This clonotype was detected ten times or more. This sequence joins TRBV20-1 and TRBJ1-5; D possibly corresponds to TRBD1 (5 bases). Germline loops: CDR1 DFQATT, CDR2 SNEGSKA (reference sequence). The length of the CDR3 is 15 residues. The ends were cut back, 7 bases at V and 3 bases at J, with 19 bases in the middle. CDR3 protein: CSGRGGEGSNQPQHF. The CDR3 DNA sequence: TGCAGTGGTCGAGGAGGGGAGGGCTCCAATCAGCCCCAGCATTTT.

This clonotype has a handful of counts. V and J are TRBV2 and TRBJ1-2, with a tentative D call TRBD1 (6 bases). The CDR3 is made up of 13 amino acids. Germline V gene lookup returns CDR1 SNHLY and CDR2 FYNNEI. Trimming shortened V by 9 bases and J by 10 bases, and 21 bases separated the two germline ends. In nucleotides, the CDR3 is TGTGCCAGGGGGGGACAAGGAACAGCCTACTACACCTTC. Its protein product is CARGGQGTAYYTF.

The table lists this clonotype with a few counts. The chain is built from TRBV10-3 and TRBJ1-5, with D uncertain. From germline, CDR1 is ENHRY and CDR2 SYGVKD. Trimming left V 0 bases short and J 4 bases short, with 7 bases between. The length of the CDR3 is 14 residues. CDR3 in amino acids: CAISESGRNQPQHF. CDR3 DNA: TGTGCCATCAGTGAGTCGGGAAGAAATCAGCCCCAGCATTTT.

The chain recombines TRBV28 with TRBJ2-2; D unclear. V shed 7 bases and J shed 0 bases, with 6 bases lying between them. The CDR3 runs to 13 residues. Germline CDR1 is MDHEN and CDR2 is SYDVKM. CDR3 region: CASNGPNTGELFF. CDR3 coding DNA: TGTGCCAGCAACGGACCGAACACCGGGGAGCTGTTTTTT.

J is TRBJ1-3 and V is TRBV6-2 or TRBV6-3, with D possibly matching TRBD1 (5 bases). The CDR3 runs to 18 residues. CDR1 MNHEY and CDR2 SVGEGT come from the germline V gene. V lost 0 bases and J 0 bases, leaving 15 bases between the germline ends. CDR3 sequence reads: CASSYSWQGPLSGNTIYF. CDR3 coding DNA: TGTGCCAGCAGTTACTCCTGGCAGGGACCGCTCTCTGGAAACACCATATATTTT.

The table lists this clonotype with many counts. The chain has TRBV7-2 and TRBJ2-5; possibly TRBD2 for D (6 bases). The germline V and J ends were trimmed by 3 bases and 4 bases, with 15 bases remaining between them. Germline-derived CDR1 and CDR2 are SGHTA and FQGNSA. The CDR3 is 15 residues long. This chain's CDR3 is CASSLQLTSSETQYF. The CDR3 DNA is TGTGCCAGCAGCTTGCAGTTGACTAGTTCAGAGACCCAGTACTTC. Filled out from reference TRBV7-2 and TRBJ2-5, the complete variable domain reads GAGVSQSPSNKVTEKGKDVELRCDPISGHTALYWYRQSLGQGLEFLIYFQGNSAPDKSGLPSDRFSAERTGGSVSTLTIQRTQQEDSAVYLCASSLQLTSSETQYFGPGTRLLVL.

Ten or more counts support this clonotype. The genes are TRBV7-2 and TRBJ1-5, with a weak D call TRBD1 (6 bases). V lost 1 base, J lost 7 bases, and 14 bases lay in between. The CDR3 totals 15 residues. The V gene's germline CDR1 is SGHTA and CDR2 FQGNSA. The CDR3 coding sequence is TGTGCCAGCAGCTTAGTAGGGGGGGGCCAGCAGCCCCAGCATTTT. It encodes CASSLVGGGQQPQHF.

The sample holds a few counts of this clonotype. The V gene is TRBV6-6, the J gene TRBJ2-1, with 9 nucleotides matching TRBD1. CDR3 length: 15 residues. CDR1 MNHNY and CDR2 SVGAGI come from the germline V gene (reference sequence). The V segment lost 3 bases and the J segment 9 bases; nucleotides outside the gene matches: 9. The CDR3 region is CASSYPGQGIREQFF. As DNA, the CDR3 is TGTGCCAGCAGTTATCCCGGACAGGGGATTCGTGAGCAGTTCTTC.

CDR3 residues: CASSLYSKRGGEQYF. As DNA, the CDR3 is TGTGCCAGCAGTTTATATTCCAAAAGGGGGGGCGAGCAGTACTTC. V gene TRBV12-3 or TRBV12-4 combines with J gene TRBJ2-7; weak D call: TRBD2 (7 bases). Trimming left V 2 bases short and J 6 bases short, with 17 bases between. There are 15 residues in the CDR3.

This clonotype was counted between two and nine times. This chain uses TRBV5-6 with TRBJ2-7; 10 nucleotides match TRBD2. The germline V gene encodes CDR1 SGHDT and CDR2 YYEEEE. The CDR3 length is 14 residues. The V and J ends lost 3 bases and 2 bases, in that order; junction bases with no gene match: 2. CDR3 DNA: TGTGCCAGCAGCTGGACTAGCGGCCCCTACGAGCAGTACTTC. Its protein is CASSWTSGPYEQYF. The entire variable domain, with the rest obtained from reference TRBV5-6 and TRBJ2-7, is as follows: DAGVTQSPTHLIKTRGQQVTLRCSPKSGHDTVSWYQQALGQGPQFIFQYYEEEERQRGNFPDRFSGHQFPNYSSELNVNALLLGDSALYLCASSWTSGPYEQYFGPGTRLTVT.

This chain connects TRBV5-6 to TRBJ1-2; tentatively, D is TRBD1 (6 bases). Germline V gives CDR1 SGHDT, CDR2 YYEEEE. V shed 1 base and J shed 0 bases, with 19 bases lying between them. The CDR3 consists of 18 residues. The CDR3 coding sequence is TGTGCCAGCAGCTTGCTTGTTGACAGGCCCGGCTCTAACTATGGCTACACCTTC. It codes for CASSLLVDRPGSNYGYTF.

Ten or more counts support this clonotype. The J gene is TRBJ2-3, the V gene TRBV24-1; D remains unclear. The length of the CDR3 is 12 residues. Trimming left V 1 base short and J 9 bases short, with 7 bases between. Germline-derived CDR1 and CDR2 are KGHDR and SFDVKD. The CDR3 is CATSDFGPTQYF. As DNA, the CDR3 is TGTGCCACCAGTGATTTTGGACCCACGCAGTATTTT.

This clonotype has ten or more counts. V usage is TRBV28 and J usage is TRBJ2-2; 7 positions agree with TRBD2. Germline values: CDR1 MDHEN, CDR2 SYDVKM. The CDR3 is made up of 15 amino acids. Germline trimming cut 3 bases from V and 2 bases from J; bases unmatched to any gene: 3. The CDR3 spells CASSFGGRNTGELFF. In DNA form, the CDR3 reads TGTGCCAGCAGTTTCGGCGGGAGAAACACCGGGGAGCTGTTTTTT.

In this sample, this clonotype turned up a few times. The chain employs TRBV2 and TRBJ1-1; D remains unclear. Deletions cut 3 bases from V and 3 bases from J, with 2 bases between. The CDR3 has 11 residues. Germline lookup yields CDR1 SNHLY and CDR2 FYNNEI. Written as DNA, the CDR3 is TGTGCCAGCAGTGACCACACTGAAGCTTTCTTT. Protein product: CASSDHTEAFF.

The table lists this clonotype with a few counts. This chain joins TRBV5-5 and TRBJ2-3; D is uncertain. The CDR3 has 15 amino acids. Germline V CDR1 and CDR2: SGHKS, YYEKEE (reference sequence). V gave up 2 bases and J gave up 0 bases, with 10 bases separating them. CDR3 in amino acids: CASSLTGQSTDTQYF. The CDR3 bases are TGTGCCAGCAGCTTAACCGGGCAAAGCACAGATACGCAGTATTTT.

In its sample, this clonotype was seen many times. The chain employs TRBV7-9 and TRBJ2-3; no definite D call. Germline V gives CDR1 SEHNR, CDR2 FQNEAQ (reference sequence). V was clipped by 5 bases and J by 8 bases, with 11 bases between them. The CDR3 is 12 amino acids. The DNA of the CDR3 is TGTGCCAGCAGCCCCGGAGCACCTACGCAGTATTTT. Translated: CASSPGAPTQYF.

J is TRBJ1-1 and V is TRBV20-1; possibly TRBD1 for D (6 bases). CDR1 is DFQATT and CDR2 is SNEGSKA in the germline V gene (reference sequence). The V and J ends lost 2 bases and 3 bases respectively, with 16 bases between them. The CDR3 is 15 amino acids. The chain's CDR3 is CSARHTGIAHTEAFF. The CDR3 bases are TGCAGTGCTAGACATACAGGGATTGCCCACACTGAAGCTTTCTTT.

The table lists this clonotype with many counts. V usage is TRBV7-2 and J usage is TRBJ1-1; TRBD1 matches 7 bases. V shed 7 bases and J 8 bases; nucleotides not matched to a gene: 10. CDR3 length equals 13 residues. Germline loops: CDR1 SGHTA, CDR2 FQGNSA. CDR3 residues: CASNLDRLGEAFF. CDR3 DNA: TGTGCCAGCAACCTGGACAGGTTGGGGGAAGCTTTCTTT.